This T cell receptor (beta chain) came from a study of shared clonotypes between healthy human individuals. Study-level points and caveats: Naive CD4 clonotype sharing across several donors was roughly 5%.

Assay: immunoSEQ multiplex PCR; the TCRdb copy retains only in-frame clones and omits some. The top ten clones hold around 0.4% of a sample with about 2.4 million clones, approximately 93% of them seen once. In regard to this clone: The antigen remains unidentified.

CD4+ cells underwent separation, giving CD45RA+ naive and CD45RA-negative memory subsets. Germline V lookup: CDR1 KGHSH, CDR2 LQKENI. Trimming removed 3 bases at V and 3 bases at J, with 20 bases between. The CDR3 length is 17 residues. The sequence was collected from a man between 18 and 29 years old in good health. Some clones in this sample may be carry-over from other donors' samples. The genes are TRBV18 and TRBJ1-2; D may be TRBD1 (6 bases). The sample taken for sequencing was naive CD4+ T cells from PBMCs. Subset here: CD45RA+ positively selected. In DNA, the CDR3 is TGTGCCAGCTCACCCTTCGACGGGGGCTTAGGTGACTATGGCTACACCTTC. Amino acids: CASSPFDGGLGDYGYTF.